Listed below are T cell receptor beta chains from one sample, sequenced in a study of blood T cell repertoires in COVID-19. Clones were read by immunoSEQ multiplex PCR, and TCRdb kept only the in-frame ones, dropping some. In the table there are some 250,000 clones, about nine tenths of which are singletons. What was sequenced was PBMCs or T cells enriched from blood (not recorded which). Receptors originate from a human donor in a cohort exposed to, infected with or recovered from COVID-19 (not recorded which). The donor label of this sample is uncertain. CDR3s include the opening cysteine and the closing phenylalanine or tryptophan. Fields, in order: V gene, J gene, clone size, D gene, CDR3 protein, CDR3 DNA. D genes are given only for firm matches. Clone size is stated in some rows and not others, as once, few, many or a class when expanded.

V gene: TRBV10-3; J gene: TRBJ2-2; clone size: .; D gene: TRBD1; CDR3 protein: CAIQRQGNGELFF; CDR3 DNA: TGTGCCATCCAGAGACAGGGTAACGGGGAGCTGTTTTTT
V gene: TRBV19; J gene: TRBJ2-2; clone size: .; D gene: .; CDR3 protein: CASSIVVAPGELFF; CDR3 DNA: TGTGCCAGTAGTATAGTGGTGGCCCCCGGGGAGCTGTTTTTT
V gene: TRBV19; J gene: TRBJ1-2; clone size: .; D gene: TRBD1; CDR3 protein: CASSILVSRDRGSLEGYTF; CDR3 DNA: TGTGCCAGTAGTATACTGGTATCTCGGGACAGGGGCAGCTTGGAGGGCTACACCTTC
V gene: TRBV4-1; J gene: TRBJ2-1; clone size: .; D gene: TRBD1; CDR3 protein: CASSQLRQGRSYNEQFF; CDR3 DNA: TGCGCCAGCAGCCAACTACGACAGGGGCGTTCCTACAATGAGCAGTTCTTC
V gene: TRBV24-1; J gene: TRBJ2-7; clone size: .; D gene: TRBD1; CDR3 protein: CATSDAGTGTLGQYF; CDR3 DNA: TGTGCCACCAGTGATGCCGGGACAGGGACTCTGGGGCAGTACTTC
V gene: TRBV7-2; J gene: TRBJ1-2; clone size: .; D gene: .; CDR3 protein: CASSLAAAPWEGTGYTF; CDR3 DNA: TGTGCCAGCAGCTTAGCCGCGGCCCCATGGGAGGGGACTGGCTACACCTTC
V gene: TRBV19; J gene: TRBJ1-2; clone size: .; D gene: TRBD1; CDR3 protein: CASSIGTGATYAGGYTF; CDR3 DNA: TGTGCCAGTAGTATTGGGACAGGTGCTACGTACGCTGGAGGCTACACCTTC
V gene: TRBV6-1; J gene: TRBJ1-3; clone size: .; D gene: .; CDR3 protein: CASSDLQGTGNTIYF; CDR3 DNA: TGTGCCAGCAGTGACCTACAGGGTACGGGAAACACCATATATTTT
V gene: TRBV7-2; J gene: TRBJ2-1; clone size: .; D gene: .; CDR3 protein: CASSFSSYNEQFF; CDR3 DNA: TGTGCCAGCAGCTTCAGCTCCTACAATGAGCAGTTCTTC
V gene: TRBV18; J gene: TRBJ2-7; clone size: .; D gene: .; CDR3 protein: CASSPPRAGRGYEQYF; CDR3 DNA: TGTGCCAGCTCACCACCCCGGGCGGGGCGAGGGTACGAGCAGTACTTC
V gene: TRBV24-1; J gene: TRBJ2-7; clone size: .; D gene: .; CDR3 protein: CATSQGSYEQYF; CDR3 DNA: TGTGCCACCTCACAGGGCTCCTACGAGCAGTACTTC
V gene: TRBV5-4; J gene: TRBJ2-5; clone size: once; D gene: TRBD1; CDR3 protein: CASSERQGALAETQYF; CDR3 DNA: TGTGCCAGCAGCGAACGACAGGGGGCGCTTGCGGAGACCCAGTACTTC
V gene: TRBV19; J gene: TRBJ1-1; clone size: .; D gene: .; CDR3 protein: CASRRGAGTEAFF; CDR3 DNA: TGTGCCAGTAGGCGGGGGGCGGGCACTGAAGCTTTCTTT
V gene: TRBV5-1; J gene: TRBJ1-2; clone size: .; D gene: TRBD1; CDR3 protein: CASSLERGRGYGGYTF; CDR3 DNA: TGCGCCAGCAGCTTGGAAAGGGGCAGGGGGTACGGTGGCTACACCTTC
V gene: TRBV7-9; J gene: TRBJ2-7; clone size: .; D gene: TRBD1; CDR3 protein: CASSSGTGFIGPYYEQYF; CDR3 DNA: TGTGCCAGCAGCTCCGGGACAGGGTTTATTGGTCCCTACTACGAGCAGTACTTC
V gene: TRBV7-3; J gene: TRBJ1-2; clone size: .; D gene: TRBD1; CDR3 protein: CASSSPGTVHGYTF; CDR3 DNA: TGTGCCAGCAGCTCACCCGGGACAGTCCATGGCTACACCTTC
V gene: TRBV7-9; J gene: TRBJ1-5; clone size: .; D gene: .; CDR3 protein: CASSLDRGVGNQPQHF; CDR3 DNA: TGTGCCAGCAGCTTAGATCGGGGGGTCGGCAATCAGCCCCAGCATTTT
V gene: TRBV24-1; J gene: TRBJ1-2; clone size: .; D gene: .; CDR3 protein: CATSAGQGRGYTF; CDR3 DNA: TGTGCCACCAGTGCTGGGCAGGGGCGAGGCTACACCTTC
V gene: TRBV9; J gene: TRBJ2-7; clone size: .; D gene: TRBD1; CDR3 protein: CASSVDTGVTYEQYF; CDR3 DNA: TGTGCCAGCAGCGTAGATACAGGGGTTACCTACGAGCAGTACTTC
V gene: TRBV2; J gene: TRBJ1-1; clone size: once; D gene: .; CDR3 protein: CASSAGRVAFF; CDR3 DNA: TGTGCCAGCAGTGCGGGTCGGGTAGCTTTCTTT
V gene: TRBV7-9; J gene: TRBJ2-2; clone size: .; D gene: TRBD2; CDR3 protein: CASSSPGLAGGKNTGELFF; CDR3 DNA: TGTGCCAGCAGCTCCCCTGGACTAGCGGGGGGGAAAAACACCGGGGAGCTGTTTTTT
V gene: TRBV25-1; J gene: TRBJ2-7; clone size: .; D gene: TRBD1; CDR3 protein: CASSELGGTGRSYEQYF; CDR3 DNA: TGTGCCAGCAGTGAACTGGGGGGGACAGGGAGGTCCTACGAGCAGTACTTC
V gene: TRBV6-4; J gene: TRBJ1-5; clone size: .; D gene: TRBD1; CDR3 protein: CASSDYRDRVLNQPQHF; CDR3 DNA: TGTGCCAGCAGTGACTACCGGGACAGGGTTCTCAATCAGCCCCAGCATTTT
V gene: TRBV23-1; J gene: TRBJ2-7; clone size: .; D gene: .; CDR3 protein: CASSKGDEQYF; CDR3 DNA: TGCGCCAGCAGTAAAGGGGACGAGCAGTACTTC
V gene: TRBV19; J gene: TRBJ2-3; clone size: .; D gene: TRBD2; CDR3 protein: CASSIGLAGGTDTQYF; CDR3 DNA: TGTGCCAGTAGCATTGGTCTAGCGGGGGGCACAGATACGCAGTATTTT
V gene: TRBV19; J gene: TRBJ2-1; clone size: .; D gene: TRBD1; CDR3 protein: CASSLLMGDRDLLGEQFF; CDR3 DNA: TGTGCCAGTAGTCTATTAATGGGGGACAGGGACCTCCTGGGTGAGCAGTTCTTC
V gene: TRBV6-5; J gene: TRBJ1-5; clone size: .; D gene: .; CDR3 protein: CASRPGDSNQPQHF; CDR3 DNA: TGTGCCAGCAGACCAGGGGACAGCAATCAGCCCCAGCATTTT
V gene: TRBV30; J gene: TRBJ1-5; clone size: .; D gene: .; CDR3 protein: CAWAKGDQPQHF; CDR3 DNA: TGTGCCTGGGCTAAAGGAGATCAGCCCCAGCATTTT
V gene: TRBV7-4; J gene: TRBJ1-4; clone size: .; D gene: .; CDR3 protein: CASSWAGTQREKLFF; CDR3 DNA: TGTGCCAGCAGCTGGGCGGGGACCCAGCGAGAAAAACTGTTTTTT
V gene: TRBV11-3; J gene: TRBJ2-3; clone size: .; D gene: TRBD1; CDR3 protein: CASSFVHHGTGNEDTQYF; CDR3 DNA: TGTGCCAGCAGTTTTGTCCACCACGGGACAGGGAATGAGGATACGCAGTATTTT
V gene: TRBV6-5; J gene: TRBJ1-5; clone size: few; D gene: .; CDR3 protein: CASGRGRGNQPQHF; CDR3 DNA: TGTGCCAGCGGGCGCGGCAGGGGCAATCAGCCCCAGCATTTT
V gene: TRBV30; J gene: TRBJ1-5; clone size: .; D gene: TRBD1; CDR3 protein: CAWNRGLRNQPQHF; CDR3 DNA: TGTGCCTGGAACAGGGGGCTGCGAAATCAGCCCCAGCATTTT